This TCR beta chain was recorded in a study of CD8+CD57+ T cells in acquired aplastic anemia. Whole-study context: Sorted CD4+ plus CD8+ cells gave DNA averaging roughly 3 ug.

CDR3 and TCR beta VDJ profiling relied on genomic DNA as the template. A single record per CDR3 protein comes from TCRdb applying MiXCR to the reads. Seen here are more than 150,000 distinct CDR3 sequences, about half observed once, and the top ten hold 10% to 15%. The CDR3 has 15 amino acids. Trimming removed 6 bases at V and 1 base at J, with 18 bases between. Germline CDR1 is DFQATT and CDR2 is SNEGSKA (reference sequence). Study-wide findings and caveats: Patient and control CD8+ Simpson's diversity was not significantly different. About 30 CD8+ CDR3 sequences occurred in both the patients and the controls.

Patients selected for sequencing had displayed CD8+CD57+ cell expansion by flow cytometry. This clonotype was seen many times. The antigen remains undetermined. This clonotype was sampled from a human donor with aplastic anemia. Sequences were obtained from sorted CD4+, CD8+, or CD8+CD57+ T cells (not recorded which) from PBMCs. V gene TRBV20-1 combines with J gene TRBJ2-5; D is perhaps TRBD1 (7 bases). The CDR3 here is CSAHYRGGIQETQYF. In DNA, the CDR3 is TGCAGTGCCCACTACAGGGGAGGAATCCAAGAGACCCAGTACTTC.